The 9 T cell receptor beta chains listed next were all sequenced from one sample in a study of T-cell reconstitution after alpha-beta-depleted transplantation in children. Unique molecular identifiers were incorporated when the TCRbeta library was constructed. TCRdb re-derived calls from the PCR reads in MiXCR, one entry per CDR3 protein. The data hold about 540,000 distinct CDR3 sequences, with approximately 20% observed a single time. Sequences were derived from PBMCs from the stem cell graft donor, sampled from the stem cell graft. The receptors shown here come from a human donor who donated a stem cell graft to a child with acute lymphoblastic leukemia.

Only a few counts were recorded for this clonotype. The rearrangement links TRBV7-3 to TRBJ2-1; D perhaps matches TRBD1 (6 bases). From germline, CDR1 is SGHTA and CDR2 FQGTGA. The CDR3 runs 15 residues. V was pared by 2 bases and J by 0 bases, with 8 bases between. CDR3 bases: TGTGCCAGCAGCTTATACAGGGACTCCTACAATGAGCAGTTCTTC. The encoded protein is CASSLYRDSYNEQFF.

This clonotype came up a few times. The chain is built from TRBV12-3 or TRBV12-4 and TRBJ2-7; D possibly corresponds to TRBD1 (5 bases). This CDR3 has 14 amino acids. V was shortened by 4 bases and J by 4 bases, with 14 bases between the two germline ends. Here the CDR3 reads CASSSRQGWYEQYF. CDR3 DNA: TGTGCCAGCAGTTCCCGCCAGGGATGGTACGAGCAGTACTTC.

This clonotype was counted between two and nine times. The chain is built from TRBV6-1 and TRBJ2-7, with a possible D match to TRBD2 (5 bases). The V end lost 5 bases, the J end lost 2 bases, and 25 bases lay between the germline ends. CDR3 size: 18 residues. CDR1 and CDR2 (germline): MNHNS, SASEGT. The CDR3 sequence is CASSHQSVRWRVTYEQYF. CDR3 DNA: TGTGCCAGCAGTCATCAATCCGTACGATGGCGGGTCACCTACGAGCAGTACTTC.

This clonotype showed up just once. The chain uses TRBV19 and TRBJ2-4, with TRBD1 matching over 7 bases. The CDR3 loop spans 18 amino acids. CDR1 is LNHDA, CDR2 SQIVND, per germline (reference sequence). J was trimmed by 2 bases and V by 7 bases; bases with no gene match: 17. DNA for the CDR3: TGTGCCAGTACCAGTCCAGGGGGAAGGGGGATGTCCAAAAACATTCAGTACTTC. Translated, it gives CASTSPGGRGMSKNIQYF.

The V call is TRBV11-1, the J call TRBJ2-3; D remains unclear. The CDR3 is made up of 12 amino acids. The V gene lost 3 bases and the J gene lost 6 bases, with 7 bases spanning the gap. Germline V gene sequence: CDR1 SGHAT, CDR2 FQDESV (reference sequence). The CDR3 is CASSFLWDTQYF. CDR3 sequence (DNA): TGTGCCAGCAGCTTTCTATGGGATACGCAGTATTTT.

This chain connects TRBV7-8 to TRBJ2-1, with 11 bases that match TRBD2. Germline CDR1 SGHVS, CDR2 FQNEAQ. V was clipped by 5 bases and J by 7 bases; unmatched bases: 4. The CDR3 has 14 residues. The CDR3 here is CASSRLAGLNEQFF. CDR3 in DNA: TGTGCCAGCAGCCGACTAGCGGGATTGAATGAGCAGTTCTTC.

The rearrangement uses TRBV7-8 and TRBJ2-3; 8 bases agree with TRBD2. The junction had 19 bases not matched to a gene; V was cut back by 1 base and J by 4 bases. The CDR3 is made up of 20 amino acids. Germline V gives CDR1 SGHVS, CDR2 FQNEAQ. The CDR3 spells CASSLVGLPGLESWADTQYF. CDR3 nucleotides: TGTGCCAGCAGCTTAGTAGGACTACCGGGACTAGAGTCGTGGGCAGATACGCAGTATTTT.

The chain joins TRBV12-3 or TRBV12-4 to TRBJ2-3, with TRBD1 as a possible D gene (6 bases). This CDR3 has 16 residues. Trimming removed 4 bases at V and 3 bases at J, with 17 bases between. The DNA of the CDR3 is TGTGCCAGCAGTTCGGGACAACTACTTTGGACAGATACGCAGTATTTT. This codes for CASSSGQLLWTDTQYF.

This clonotype was seen a few times. This chain uses TRBV20-1 with TRBJ2-1; 9 bases are a match to TRBD2. The V gene end was trimmed by 5 bases and the J gene end by 5 bases; junction bases not matched to a gene: 4. Germline V lookup: CDR1 DFQATT, CDR2 SNEGSKA (reference sequence). This CDR3 comprises 13 residues. CDR3: CSALRLADNEQFF. The DNA for the CDR3 is TGCAGTGCTCTCCGACTAGCGGACAATGAGCAGTTCTTC.